The 9 T cell receptor beta chains given below trace back to one sample, sequenced in a study of shared clonotypes between healthy human individuals. Data came from immunoSEQ multiplex PCR; TCRdb stores just in-frame clones and leaves some out. The table includes 500,000 to 550,000 clones, around 96% detected once. Sequenced: naive CD4+ T cells sorted from blood. Subset meaning: CD45RA+ positively selected. The receptors here all came from a woman aged 30 to 39 in good health.

A single count supports this clone. CDR3 nucleotides: TGCAGTCACGGGACTAGCTACGAGCAGTACTTC. The encoded protein is CSHGTSYEQYF. The chain joins TRBV20-1 to TRBJ2-7, with 8 bases aligning to TRBD2. The CDR3 extends over 11 amino acids. Germline loops: CDR1 DFQATT, CDR2 SNEGSKA (reference sequence). The V segment lost 8 bases and the J segment 3 bases; nucleotides outside the gene matches: 3.

V gene TRBV28 combines with J gene TRBJ2-3; D uncertain. Germline CDR1 and CDR2: MDHEN and SYDVKM. CDR3 length: 18 amino acids. The V gene lost 3 bases and the J gene lost 2 bases, with 21 bases spanning the gap. The CDR3 is CASSFLWESPPNTDTQYF. In nucleotides, the CDR3 is TGTGCCAGCAGTTTTTTGTGGGAATCGCCCCCCAACACAGATACGCAGTATTTT.

The chain links TRBV5-6 to TRBJ2-1; D is ambiguous. V lost 0 bases, J lost 6 bases, and 10 bases lay in between. Germline assignment: CDR1 SGHDT and CDR2 YYEEEE. This CDR3 comprises 14 residues. CDR3 amino acids: CASSLDLGSNEQFF. CDR3 coding DNA: TGTGCCAGCAGCTTGGACTTGGGATCCAATGAGCAGTTCTTC. Filled out from reference TRBV5-6 and TRBJ2-1, the complete variable domain reads DAGVTQSPTHLIKTRGQQVTLRCSPKSGHDTVSWYQQALGQGPQFIFQYYEEEERQRGNFPDRFSGHQFPNYSSELNVNALLLGDSALYLCASSLDLGSNEQFFGPGTRLTVL.

Concerning this clone: Other DNA sequences in this specimen translate into the identical CDR3. This chain uses TRBV19 with TRBJ1-2; 11 positions match TRBD1. J lost 4 bases, V lost 4 bases, and 2 bases had no gene match. CDR1 is LNHDA, CDR2 SQIVND, per germline (reference sequence). CDR3 length: 14 residues. This chain's CDR3 is CASSTGQGAYGYTF. CDR3 nucleotide sequence: TGTGCCAGTAGTACCGGACAGGGGGCCTATGGCTACACCTTC. Full variable domain (outside the CDR3, taken from reference TRBV19 and TRBJ1-2): DGGITQSPKYLFRKEGQNVTLSCEQNLNHDAMYWYRQDPGQGLRLIYYSQIVNDFQKGDIAEGYSVSREKKESFPLTVTSAQKNPTAFYLCASSTGQGAYGYTFGSGTRLTVV.

This rearrangement joins TRBV6-5 to TRBJ2-5; D may be TRBD1 (5 bases). This CDR3 region has 13 residues. Germline CDR1 and CDR2: MNHEY and SVGAGI. Trimming pared 4 bases from V and 4 bases from J, leaving 10 bases between. In DNA form, the CDR3 reads TGTGCCAGCAGTTCCCTCAGGGTAGAGACCCAGTACTTC. This encodes CASSSLRVETQYF.

The chain carries TRBV2 and TRBJ2-3; 7 bases are shared with TRBD1. Trimming at V came to 6 bases and at J to 6 bases, leaving 12 bases not matched to a gene. The CDR3 contains 15 residues. Germline V gene lookup returns CDR1 SNHLY and CDR2 FYNNEI. In DNA, the CDR3 is TGTGCCAGCAGCCGAGACAGGGAATTTGTCGATACGCAGTATTTT. It is translated as CASSRDREFVDTQYF.

The J gene is TRBJ1-1, the V gene TRBV28; no firm D call. Trimming removed 7 bases at V and 0 bases at J, with 15 bases between. This CDR3 spans 15 amino acids. Germline V gene data show CDR1 as MDHEN and CDR2 as SYDVKM. DNA of the CDR3: TGTGCCAGCAAGCTCACTACAGACATGAACACTGAAGCTTTCTTT. Translating gives CASKLTTDMNTEAFF.

Notes on this clone: The sample holds other DNA sequences that translate to the same CDR3. The chain combines TRBV28 with TRBJ1-5, with D maybe TRBD1 (5 bases). Trimming cost V 6 bases and J 4 bases, with 10 bases left between them. The germline gives CDR1 MDHEN, CDR2 SYDVKM. There are 13 residues in the CDR3. The DNA of the CDR3 is TGTGCCAGCAGCGCAGGGTGGAATCAGCCCCAGCATTTT. Residues: CASSAGWNQPQHF.

V is TRBV14 and J is TRBJ2-1, with 10 positions matching TRBD2. Germline V CDR1 and CDR2: SGHDN, FVKESK. V trimming: 0 bases; J trimming: 4 bases; junction bases outside the gene matches: 9. This CDR3 comprises 18 residues. The CDR3 protein is CASSQERPSGSWYNEQFF. Here the CDR3 DNA reads TGTGCCAGCAGCCAAGAAAGACCTAGCGGGAGTTGGTACAATGAGCAGTTCTTC.